This paragraph reports one T cell receptor beta chain. The sample originates from a study of blood T cell repertoires in COVID-19. Looking at the study overall: Samples of COVID-19 (acute and convalescent) were obtained from the United States, Italy and Spain. From T cells, B-cell-depleted T cells, or PBMCs came the material, which was cDNA or gDNA.

As originally analysed: Reference gene primers were amplified, and this amplification served to estimate nucleated cell counts. Measured with immunoSEQ multiplex PCR; TCRdb has only the in-frame clones, and not every one. V and J calls and clone size come straight from that table; D and trimming were deduced from the DNA. The sample carries more than 95,000 clones, less than 90% recorded once. The origin of this receptor is a man under 40 with acute or convalescent COVID-19. The sequencing sample was made of peripheral blood.

CDR3 sequence (DNA): TGTGCCAGCAGCTTAAGGGACAGGGGAAGAGATACGCAGTATTTT. It yields the protein CASSLRDRGRDTQYF. The chain has TRBV11-1 and TRBJ2-3; 10 nucleotides align to TRBD1. V lost 2 bases and J lost 5; bases outside the gene matches: 4. Germline V gene data show CDR1 as SGHAT and CDR2 as FQDESV (reference sequence). The CDR3 length is 15 residues.